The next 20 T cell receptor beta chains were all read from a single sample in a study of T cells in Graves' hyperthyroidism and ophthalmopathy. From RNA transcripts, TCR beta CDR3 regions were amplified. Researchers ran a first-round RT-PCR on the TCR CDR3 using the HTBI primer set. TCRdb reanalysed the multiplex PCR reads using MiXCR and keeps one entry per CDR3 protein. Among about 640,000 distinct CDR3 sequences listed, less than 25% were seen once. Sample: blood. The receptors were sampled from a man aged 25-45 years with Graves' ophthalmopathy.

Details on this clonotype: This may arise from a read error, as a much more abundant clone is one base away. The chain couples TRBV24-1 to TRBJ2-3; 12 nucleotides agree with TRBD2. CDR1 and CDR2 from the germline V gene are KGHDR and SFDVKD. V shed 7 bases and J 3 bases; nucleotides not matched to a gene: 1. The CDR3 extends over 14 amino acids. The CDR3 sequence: CATRTSGRTDTQYF. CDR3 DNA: TGTGCCACCAGGACTAGCGGGAGAACAGATACGCAGTATTTT.

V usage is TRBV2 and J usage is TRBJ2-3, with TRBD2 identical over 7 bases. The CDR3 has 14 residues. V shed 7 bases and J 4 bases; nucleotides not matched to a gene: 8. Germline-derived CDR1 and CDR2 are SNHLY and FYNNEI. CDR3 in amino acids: CASIGGEGPDTQYF. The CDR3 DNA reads TGTGCCAGCATCGGCGGGGAGGGACCAGATACGCAGTATTTT.

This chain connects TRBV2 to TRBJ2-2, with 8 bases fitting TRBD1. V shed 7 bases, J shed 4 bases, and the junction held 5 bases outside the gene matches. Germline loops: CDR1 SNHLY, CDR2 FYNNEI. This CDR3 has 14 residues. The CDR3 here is CASTRGRGTGELFF. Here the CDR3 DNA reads TGTGCCAGCACCAGGGGGCGCGGCACCGGGGAGCTGTTTTTT. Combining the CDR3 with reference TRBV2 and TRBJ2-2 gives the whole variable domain EPEVTQTPSHQVTQMGQEVILRCVPISNHLYFYWYRQILGQKVEFLVSFYNNEISEKSEIFDDQFSVERPDGSNFTLKIRSTKLEDSAMYFCASTRGRGTGELFFGEGSRLTVL.

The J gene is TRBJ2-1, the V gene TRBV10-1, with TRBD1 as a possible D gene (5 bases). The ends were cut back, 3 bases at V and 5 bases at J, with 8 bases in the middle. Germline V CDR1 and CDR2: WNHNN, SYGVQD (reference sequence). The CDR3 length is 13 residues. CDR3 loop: CASSDGADNEQFF. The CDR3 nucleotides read TGCGCCAGCAGTGATGGGGCGGACAATGAGCAGTTCTTC.

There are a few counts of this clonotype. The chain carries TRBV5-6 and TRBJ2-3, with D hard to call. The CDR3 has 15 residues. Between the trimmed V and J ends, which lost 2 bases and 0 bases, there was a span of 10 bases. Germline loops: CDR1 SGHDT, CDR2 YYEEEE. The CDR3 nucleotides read TGTGCCAGCAGCTTTCGGACGACTAGCACAGATACGCAGTATTTT. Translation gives CASSFRTTSTDTQYF.

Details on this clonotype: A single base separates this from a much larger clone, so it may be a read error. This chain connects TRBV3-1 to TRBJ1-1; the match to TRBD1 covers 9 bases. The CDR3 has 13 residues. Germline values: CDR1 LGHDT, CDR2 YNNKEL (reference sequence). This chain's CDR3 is CASGTGQWTGAFF. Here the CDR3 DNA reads TGTGCCAGCGGGACAGGGCAGTGGACTGGAGCTTTCTTT.

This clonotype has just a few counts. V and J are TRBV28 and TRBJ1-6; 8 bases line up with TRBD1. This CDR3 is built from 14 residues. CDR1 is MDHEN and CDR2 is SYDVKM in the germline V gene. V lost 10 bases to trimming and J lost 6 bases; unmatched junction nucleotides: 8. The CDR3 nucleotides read TGTGCCACTGCGCAGGGGGCGGCTAATTCACCCCTCCACTTT. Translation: CATAQGAANSPLHF.

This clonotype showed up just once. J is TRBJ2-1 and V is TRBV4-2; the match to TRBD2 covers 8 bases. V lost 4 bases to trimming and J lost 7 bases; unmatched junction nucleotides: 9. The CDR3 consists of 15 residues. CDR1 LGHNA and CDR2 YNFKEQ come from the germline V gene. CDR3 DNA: TGTGCCAGCAGCCGTTCCGGGGGGGGCAGAAATGAGCAGTTCTTC. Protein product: CASSRSGGGRNEQFF.

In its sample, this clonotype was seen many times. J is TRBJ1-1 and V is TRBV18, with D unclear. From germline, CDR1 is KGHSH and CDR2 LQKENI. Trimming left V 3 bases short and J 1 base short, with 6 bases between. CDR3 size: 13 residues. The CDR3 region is CASSPFENTEAFF. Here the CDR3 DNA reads TGTGCCAGCTCACCTTTCGAGAACACTGAAGCTTTCTTT. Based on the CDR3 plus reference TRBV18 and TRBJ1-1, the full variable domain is NAGVMQNPRHLVRRRGQEARLRCSPMKGHSHVYWYRQLPEEGLKFMVYLQKENIIDESGMPKERFSAEFPKEGPSILRIQQVVRGDSAAYFCASSPFENTEAFFGQGTRLTVV.

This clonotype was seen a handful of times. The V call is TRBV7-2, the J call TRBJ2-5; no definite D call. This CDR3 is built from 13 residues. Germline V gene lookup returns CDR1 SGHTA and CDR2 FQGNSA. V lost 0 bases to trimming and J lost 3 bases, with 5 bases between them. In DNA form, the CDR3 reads TGTGCCAGCAGCTTAGCACCCAAAGAGACCCAGTACTTC. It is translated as CASSLAPKETQYF. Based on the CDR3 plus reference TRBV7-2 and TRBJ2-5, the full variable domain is GAGVSQSPSNKVTEKGKDVELRCDPISGHTALYWYRQSLGQGLEFLIYFQGNSAPDKSGLPSDRFSAERTGGSVSTLTIQRTQQEDSAVYLCASSLAPKETQYFGPGTRLLVL.

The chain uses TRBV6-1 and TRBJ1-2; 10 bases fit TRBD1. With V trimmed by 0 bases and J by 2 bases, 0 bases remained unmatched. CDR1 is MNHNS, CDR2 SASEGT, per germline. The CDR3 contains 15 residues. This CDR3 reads CASSEAGQGNYGYTF. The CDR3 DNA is TGTGCCAGCAGTGAAGCGGGACAGGGGAACTATGGCTACACCTTC.

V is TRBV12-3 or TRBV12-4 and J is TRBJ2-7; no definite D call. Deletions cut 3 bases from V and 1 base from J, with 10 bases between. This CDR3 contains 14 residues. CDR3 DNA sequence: TGTGCCAGCAGTTTTCTAAGTGTGTCCTACGAGCAGTACTTC. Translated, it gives CASSFLSVSYEQYF.

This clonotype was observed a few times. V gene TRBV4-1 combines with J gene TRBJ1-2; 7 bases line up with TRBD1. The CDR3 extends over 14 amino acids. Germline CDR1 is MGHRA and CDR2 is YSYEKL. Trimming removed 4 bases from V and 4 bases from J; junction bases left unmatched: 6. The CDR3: CASSPDRDSYGYTF. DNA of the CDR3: TGCGCCAGCAGCCCCGACCGGGACAGCTATGGCTACACCTTC.

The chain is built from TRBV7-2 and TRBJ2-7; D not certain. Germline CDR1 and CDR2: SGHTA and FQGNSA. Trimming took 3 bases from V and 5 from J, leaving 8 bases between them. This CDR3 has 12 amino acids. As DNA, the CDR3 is TGTGCCAGCAGCTTTCGAGTAGACGAGCAGTACTTC. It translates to CASSFRVDEQYF.

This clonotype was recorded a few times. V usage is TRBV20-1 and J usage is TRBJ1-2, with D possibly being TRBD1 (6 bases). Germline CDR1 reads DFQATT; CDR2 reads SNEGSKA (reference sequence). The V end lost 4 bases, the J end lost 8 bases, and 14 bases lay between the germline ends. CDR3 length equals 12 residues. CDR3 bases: TGCAGTGCTATAAATACAGGGCAAGGCTACACCTTC. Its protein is CSAINTGQGYTF.

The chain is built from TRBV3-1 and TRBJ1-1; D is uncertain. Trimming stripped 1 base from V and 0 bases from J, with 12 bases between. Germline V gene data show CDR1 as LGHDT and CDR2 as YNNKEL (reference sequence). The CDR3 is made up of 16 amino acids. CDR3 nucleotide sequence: TGTGCCAGCAGCCAAGCCCCGGGAACAATGAACACTGAAGCTTTCTTT. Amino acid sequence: CASSQAPGTMNTEAFF.

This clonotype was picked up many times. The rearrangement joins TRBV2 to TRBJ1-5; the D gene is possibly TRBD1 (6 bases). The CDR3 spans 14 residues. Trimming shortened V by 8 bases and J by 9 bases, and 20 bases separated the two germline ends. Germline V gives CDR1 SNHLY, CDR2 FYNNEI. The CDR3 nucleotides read TGTGCCAGCGGGGAGGGACACTCGGGTGGGCCCCAGCATTTT. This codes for CASGEGHSGGPQHF.

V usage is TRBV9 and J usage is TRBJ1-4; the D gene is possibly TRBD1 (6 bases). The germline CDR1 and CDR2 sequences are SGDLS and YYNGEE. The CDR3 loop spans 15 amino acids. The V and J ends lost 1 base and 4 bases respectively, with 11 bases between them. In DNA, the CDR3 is TGTGCCAGCAGCGTATCGGGGGCCGTTAATGAAAAACTGTTTTTT. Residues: CASSVSGAVNEKLFF. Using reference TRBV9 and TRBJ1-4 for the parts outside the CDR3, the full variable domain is DSGVTQTPKHLITATGQRVTLRCSPRSGDLSVYWYQQSLDQGLQFLIQYYNGEERAKGNILERFSAQQFPDLHSELNLSSLELGDSALYFCASSVSGAVNEKLFFGSGTQLSVL.

The CDR3 sequence: CAIRADREIYEQYF. The CDR3, as DNA: TGTGCCATCAGGGCCGACAGGGAGATCTACGAGCAGTACTTC. The chain is built from TRBV10-3 and TRBJ2-7; 7 bases agree with TRBD1. The V gene's germline CDR1 is ENHRY and CDR2 SYGVKD. This CDR3 region has 14 residues. V dropped 6 bases and J dropped 3; count of bases not matched to a gene: 8.

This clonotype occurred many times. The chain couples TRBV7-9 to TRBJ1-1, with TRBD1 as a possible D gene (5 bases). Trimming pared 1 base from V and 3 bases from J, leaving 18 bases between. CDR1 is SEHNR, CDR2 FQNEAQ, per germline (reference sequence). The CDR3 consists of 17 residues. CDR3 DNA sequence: TGTGCCAGCAGCTTAGTGTGGCAGCGGGGGGAAGACACTGAAGCTTTCTTT. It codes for CASSLVWQRGEDTEAFF.